This T cell receptor beta chain was recorded in a study of vaccination and CD4 T cells after COVID-19. The overall study: The cells in question were stimulated using overlapping spike peptides derived from SARS-CoV-2, HCoV-NL63, HCoV-OC43 and HCoV-229E.

CD4+ T cells that had been cultured provided DNA sequenced with the Oncomine TCR Beta short-read assay. MiXCR was run by TCRdb on the PCR reads, yielding one entry per CDR3 protein. The table records about 16,000 distinct CDR3 sequences, roughly two fifths of them present only once. The time point: late sampling 161 to 241 days after vaccination in a few convalescent patients. The treatment denotes: roughly 10-day PBMC culture with coronavirus spike peptide pools or control peptides (ViraFEST assay). Notes on this clonotype: Its cognate antigen is unknown.

This sequence originates from a human donor who had recovered from COVID-19. The sample consisted of CD4+ T cells from blood, cultured in vitro, taken about 7 months after SARS-CoV-2 vaccination.

The CDR3 DNA follows: TGCAGTGCGACAGACAGATTACTTACTGAAGCTTTCTTT. Translating gives CSATDRLLTEAFF. This chain joins TRBV20-1 and TRBJ1-1; possibly TRBD1 for D (5 bases). This CDR3 contains 13 residues. Trimming took 6 bases from V and 5 from J, leaving 16 bases between them. The germline gives CDR1 DFQATT, CDR2 SNEGSKA (reference sequence).